The text below deals with one T cell receptor (beta chain). What it binds is not known. Time point noted: blood 2 weeks post-SBRT. The treatment: 15 Gy SBRT to primary tumor, nephrectomy 4 weeks later. Serial blood draws occurred at baseline and 2 and 4 weeks post-SBRT. Clear cell pathology was present in this patient's renal cell carcinoma. Germline CDR1 and CDR2: SGHTA and FQGTGA. The CDR3 sequence is 15 residues long. Trimming left V 1 base short and J 2 bases short, with 8 bases between. This entry belongs to a study of radiation and T cells in renal cell carcinoma. Study as a whole: Nephrectomy followed 15 Gy stereotactic body radiation by 4 weeks. General study points: Top tumor clonotypes rose in blood 2 weeks post-radiation, then contracted.

Sequencing used immunoSEQ multiplex PCR; TCRdb keeps in-frame clones, though not all of them. The profile shows some 72,000 clones, roughly 82% of them singletons. The sequenced sample was blood, obtained from a patient whose treatment included radiotherapy and nephrectomy. This sequence was found in a man between 60 and 70 years old with renal cell carcinoma. The V and J genes are TRBV7-3 and TRBJ2-2; D is undetermined. CDR3 nucleotides: TGTGCCAGCAGCTTAAATCCGGATAACACCGGGGAGCTGTTTTTT. Translating it yields CASSLNPDNTGELFF.